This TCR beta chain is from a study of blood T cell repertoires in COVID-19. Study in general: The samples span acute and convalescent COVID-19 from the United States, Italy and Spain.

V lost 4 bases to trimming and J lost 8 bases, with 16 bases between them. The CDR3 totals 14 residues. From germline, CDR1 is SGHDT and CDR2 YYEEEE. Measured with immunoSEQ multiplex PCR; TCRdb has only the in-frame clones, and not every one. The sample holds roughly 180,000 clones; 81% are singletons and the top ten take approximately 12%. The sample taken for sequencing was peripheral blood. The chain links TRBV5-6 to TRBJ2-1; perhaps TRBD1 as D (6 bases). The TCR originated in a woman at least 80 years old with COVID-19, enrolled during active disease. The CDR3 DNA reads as TGTGCCAGCAGCCAGTCGCAGGGGTGGGATGAGCAGTTCTTC. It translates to CASSQSQGWDEQFF.